A selection of T cell receptor beta chains follows, all from one sample in a study of blood T cell repertoires in COVID-19. TCRdb keeps only in-frame clones here, not all; method: immunoSEQ multiplex PCR. Among 250,000 to 300,000 clones, roughly 77% were seen once, and the ten largest hold 3% to 3.5%. Sequenced input: peripheral blood. These receptors all come from a woman over 75 with acute or convalescent COVID-19. Both conserved end residues are part of each CDR3. D genes are given only for firm matches. A clone size is listed for some rows: how often the clone was seen (once, few, many), or a class if it is expanded.

j_gene: TRBJ2-4
abundance: NA
v_gene: TRBV30
d_gene: NA
CDR3nt: TGTGCCTGGGGGACATTCAGCAAAAACATTCAGTACTTC
CDR3aa: CAWGTFSKNIQYF

j_gene: TRBJ1-1
abundance: NA
v_gene: TRBV5-1
d_gene: NA
CDR3nt: TGCGCCAGCAGCTCCCGGGAGGGCGGGCTGAACACTGAAGCTTTCTTT
CDR3aa: CASSSREGGLNTEAFF

j_gene: TRBJ1-2
abundance: NA
v_gene: TRBV3-1/TRBV3-2
d_gene: NA
CDR3nt: TGTGCCAGCAGCCAAGATTGGGCCTGCCGCTATGGCTACACCTTC
CDR3aa: CASSQDWACRYGYTF

j_gene: TRBJ2-5
abundance: NA
v_gene: TRBV19
d_gene: NA
CDR3nt: TGTGCCAGTAGTACGGCGAAGGGTGGGAGGGAGACCCAGTACTTC
CDR3aa: CASSTAKGGRETQYF

j_gene: TRBJ1-5
abundance: NA
v_gene: TRBV7-8
d_gene: NA
CDR3nt: TGTGCCAGCAGCTTAGCAGGGGATAGCAATCAGCCCCAGCATTTT
CDR3aa: CASSLAGDSNQPQHF

j_gene: TRBJ2-3
abundance: NA
v_gene: TRBV9
d_gene: NA
CDR3nt: TGTGCCAGCAGCGTGGACTTTATTATAGATACGCAGTATTTT
CDR3aa: CASSVDFIIDTQYF

j_gene: TRBJ2-7
abundance: NA
v_gene: TRBV18
d_gene: TRBD2
CDR3nt: TGTGCCAGCTCACCGACACTAGCGGGGGGGCCCCTCGAGCAGTACTTC
CDR3aa: CASSPTLAGGPLEQYF

j_gene: TRBJ2-3
abundance: NA
v_gene: TRBV2
d_gene: TRBD2
CDR3nt: TGTGCCAGCAGTGAAGCGATAGCGGGGGGGCAAGATACGCAGTATTTT
CDR3aa: CASSEAIAGGQDTQYF

j_gene: TRBJ2-7
abundance: NA
v_gene: TRBV10-1
d_gene: TRBD1
CDR3nt: TGCGCCAGCAGTGATACAAGGACAGGGGTCTACGAGCAGTACTTC
CDR3aa: CASSDTRTGVYEQYF

j_gene: TRBJ2-1
abundance: NA
v_gene: TRBV18
d_gene: NA
CDR3nt: TGTGCCAGCTCACCCGACATGGCCGGTTACAATGAGCAGTTCTTC
CDR3aa: CASSPDMAGYNEQFF

j_gene: TRBJ1-2
abundance: NA
v_gene: TRBV7-2
d_gene: NA
CDR3nt: TGTGCCAGCAGCTTAGGGGTCAGGAGATCGAGGGCTAACTATGGCTACACCTTC
CDR3aa: CASSLGVRRSRANYGYTF

j_gene: TRBJ1-6
abundance: NA
v_gene: TRBV7-3
d_gene: TRBD1
CDR3nt: TGTGCCAGCAGCTTAATAGGGGGCGGGAATTCACCCCTCCACTTT
CDR3aa: CASSLIGGGNSPLHF

j_gene: TRBJ2-2
abundance: NA
v_gene: TRBV12-5
d_gene: TRBD1
CDR3nt: TGTGCTAGTGGTTTGGCCCGGACAGGGTTTAACGGGGAGCTGTTTTTT
CDR3aa: CASGLARTGFNGELFF

j_gene: TRBJ2-1
abundance: NA
v_gene: TRBV20-1
d_gene: TRBD2
CDR3nt: TGCAGTGCTAGTAGGCGGGAGGACCCCTACAATGAGCAGTTCTTC
CDR3aa: CSASRREDPYNEQFF

j_gene: TRBJ2-7
abundance: NA
v_gene: TRBV30
d_gene: NA
CDR3nt: TGTGCCTGGAACTACCGGGACGAGCAGTACTTC
CDR3aa: CAWNYRDEQYF

j_gene: TRBJ2-3
abundance: NA
v_gene: TRBV19
d_gene: TRBD2
CDR3nt: TGTGCCAGTAGTACTACTAGCGGGGCCACAGATACGCAGTATTTT
CDR3aa: CASSTTSGATDTQYF

j_gene: TRBJ2-3
abundance: NA
v_gene: TRBV6-5
d_gene: NA
CDR3nt: TGTGCCAGCAGCGATCCCCTTGGGGCCACAGATACGCAGTATTTT
CDR3aa: CASSDPLGATDTQYF

j_gene: TRBJ1-6
abundance: few
v_gene: TRBV7-9
d_gene: TRBD1
CDR3nt: TGTGCCAGCAGCCCACCGGGACAGGGGAATTCACCCCTCCACTTT
CDR3aa: CASSPPGQGNSPLHF

j_gene: TRBJ1-2
abundance: NA
v_gene: TRBV4-2
d_gene: TRBD1
CDR3nt: TGTGCCAGCAGCCAAGAGGACAGGGGGCGCTTTGGCTACACCTTC
CDR3aa: CASSQEDRGRFGYTF

j_gene: TRBJ2-7
abundance: NA
v_gene: TRBV4-2
d_gene: NA
CDR3nt: TGTGCCAGCAGCCAAGCGGCGGTAGGCTACGAGCAGTACTTC
CDR3aa: CASSQAAVGYEQYF

j_gene: TRBJ2-7
abundance: few
v_gene: TRBV11-2
d_gene: TRBD2
CDR3nt: TGTGCCAGCAGCTTCGGAACTAGCGGGAGCTACGAGCAGTACTTC
CDR3aa: CASSFGTSGSYEQYF

j_gene: TRBJ1-2
abundance: NA
v_gene: TRBV6-1
d_gene: NA
CDR3nt: TGTGCCAGCAGTGAACGGGGGAAACCGTCTAACTATGGCTACACCTTC
CDR3aa: CASSERGKPSNYGYTF